This TCR beta chain was recovered during a study of cytomegalovirus exposure and HLA in healthy donors. Regarding the study as a whole: Association of 17,000 or so TCR beta sequences with HLA alleles was found at 0.05 false discovery rate in a later analysis. HLA-A and HLA-B allele assignments for most subjects were reportedly predicted accurately using TCR beta sequences. A later analysis showed HLA-associated TCR beta chains outstripping equally common others in clonal expansion.

PCR used 60 Vbeta primers and 13 Jbeta primers. Clones were read by immunoSEQ multiplex PCR, and TCRdb kept only the in-frame ones, dropping some. The sample has 210,000 or so clones, just over 75% seen once. Donors in the study were healthy people who gave bone marrow. Germline V gene data show CDR1 as LNHDA and CDR2 as SQIVND (reference sequence). Trimming pared 2 bases from V and 7 bases from J, leaving 14 bases between. This CDR3 contains 14 residues. This clone showed up just a few times. The antigen is unknown. Sequencing was carried out using PBMCs. This chain joins TRBV19 and TRBJ1-1, with D maybe TRBD1 (6 bases). The source is a woman aged 60 to 75 in good health and CMV-seropositive. CDR3 nucleotides: TGTGCCAGTAGTATACAGGGGAGAGGATTTGAAGCTTTCTTT. Its translation is CASSIQGRGFEAFF.